This T cell receptor beta chain was retrieved from a study of cytomegalovirus exposure and HLA in healthy donors. As to this clone: Antigen specificity is unknown.

The PCR contained 60 Vbeta and 13 Jbeta primers. Measured with immunoSEQ multiplex PCR; TCRdb has only the in-frame clones, and not every one. This sample yields about 220,000 clones, of which about 80% are seen a single time; over 0.55% belongs to the top ten. Study results and limitations: There were under 200 TCR beta chains listed as cytomegalovirus-associated. Follow-up analysis seemed to connect common viral pathogens with several of the most significant clusters identified.

Germline values: CDR1 MNHEY, CDR2 SVGAGI. There are 14 residues in the CDR3. V was shortened by 8 bases and J by 3 bases, with 14 bases between the two germline ends. Sample: PBMCs. J is TRBJ1-3 and V is TRBV6-5; maybe TRBD1 (5 bases). The receptor was isolated from a young man in good health and CMV-seronegative. CDR3 region: CASSFSRDGNTIYF. The CDR3 DNA sequence: TGTGCCAGCTCCTTTTCCAGGGATGGAAACACCATATATTTT.